The 17 T cell receptor beta chains below come from one sample, sequenced in a study of T cell responses to AZD1222 COVID-19 vaccine listed by TCRdb under 2021. In the paper's terms, the time point label means: about 28 days (+/-7) after the second vaccine dose. The library was prepared using the immunoSEQ multiplex PCR assay. The table was pulled from immuneACCESS by TCRdb, which kept in-frame rearrangements only. Such tables lose some clones; where checked, under half of the loss comes from unresolved V genes, and the rest has no known cause. This sample lists 70,000 to 95,000 clones; about 90% were detected once. Of the sample, roughly 11% falls within the top ten clones. The sample in question was peripheral blood, obtained 28 days after the second AZD1222 dose. The receptors stem from an adult who received the AZD1222 COVID-19 vaccine.

The V gene is TRBV19, the J gene TRBJ2-5; D might be TRBD1 (5 bases). Between the trimmed V and J ends, which lost 6 bases and 9 bases, there was a span of 23 bases. Germline values: CDR1 LNHDA, CDR2 SQIVND (reference sequence). There are 15 residues in the CDR3. CDR3: CASRPGGAVLGAQYF. The DNA of the CDR3 is TGTGCCAGTAGACCCGGTGGGGCGGTTCTAGGGGCCCAGTACTTC.

The chain has TRBV10-3 and TRBJ1-1; the D is unclear. Trimming shortened V by 4 bases and J by 1 base, and 13 bases separated the two germline ends. The CDR3 spans 15 residues. From germline, CDR1 is ENHRY and CDR2 SYGVKD. CDR3 in DNA: TGTGCCATCAGTGCCTTTGCAGGTTGGAACACTGAAGCTTTCTTT. Translation: CAISAFAGWNTEAFF.

This clone was seen a handful of times. The V call is TRBV14, the J call TRBJ2-2; a weak D match, TRBD2 (6 bases). V was shortened by 2 bases and J by 5 bases, with 15 bases between the two germline ends. Per the germline V gene, CDR1 is SGHDN and CDR2 is FVKESK. The CDR3 is 16 residues long. The CDR3 reads CASSQRLVGYTGELFF. In DNA, the CDR3 is TGTGCCAGCAGCCAAAGACTAGTAGGGTATACCGGGGAGCTGTTTTTT.

The chain combines TRBV2 with TRBJ1-5; maybe TRBD1 (5 bases). Trimming left V 4 bases short and J 8 bases short, with 12 bases between. The germline V gene encodes CDR1 SNHLY and CDR2 FYNNEI. The CDR3 is 13 residues long. In DNA form, the CDR3 reads TGTGCCAGCAGTGGGGGAGGGGCTGAGCCCCAGCATTTT. Protein sequence: CASSGGGAEPQHF.

V is TRBV3-1 (or the pseudogene TRBV3-2) and J is TRBJ2-3; TRBD2 is a possible D gene (5 bases). V was shortened by 4 bases and J by 3 bases, with 14 bases between the two germline ends. CDR3 length equals 15 residues. Germline assignment: CDR1 LGHDT and CDR2 YNNKEL (reference sequence). The CDR3: CASSPGSLGTDTQYF. The CDR3 DNA sequence: TGTGCCAGCAGCCCTGGGAGTTTAGGGACAGATACGCAGTATTTT.

The genes are TRBV7-3 and TRBJ2-3, with no clear D. Trimming stripped 5 bases from V and 1 base from J, with 10 bases between. The germline V gene has CDR1 SGHTA and CDR2 FQGTGA. This CDR3 is 14 amino acids long. CDR3 amino acids: CASSPNAGTDTQYF. The DNA for the CDR3 is TGTGCCAGCAGCCCAAATGCTGGCACAGATACGCAGTATTTT.

The chain combines TRBV19 with TRBJ1-4; TRBD1 aligns across 7 bases. CDR1 and CDR2 from the germline V gene are LNHDA and SQIVND (reference sequence). V lost 8 bases, J lost 3 bases, and 6 bases stayed unmatched. The CDR3 loop spans 14 amino acids. The CDR3 nucleotides are TGTGCCAGTCACAGGGGCCATCCTAATGAAAAACTGTTTTTT. This encodes CASHRGHPNEKLFF.

The chain recombines TRBV28 with TRBJ2-2; D call uncertain. V was cut by 5 bases and J by 3 bases, with 13 bases left in between. Looked up from germline, CDR1 is MDHEN and CDR2 is SYDVKM. The CDR3 is 15 amino acids. The CDR3 DNA is TGTGCCAGCAGTCCCGGAAGCGAGGACACCGGGGAGCTGTTTTTT. Translation: CASSPGSEDTGELFF.

CDR3 residues: CAWTQVFTTEAFF. The DNA for the CDR3 is TGTGCCTGGACCCAGGTTTTTACCACTGAAGCTTTCTTT. This sequence joins TRBV30 and TRBJ1-1, with D unresolved. V lost 4 bases and J 4 bases, leaving 13 bases between the germline ends. Germline V lookup: CDR1 GTSNPN, CDR2 SVGIG (reference sequence). This CDR3 spans 13 amino acids.

The chain is built from TRBV13 and TRBJ2-7, with D possibly TRBD1 on 6 matching bases. Germline V gene lookup returns CDR1 PRHDT and CDR2 FYEKMQ (reference sequence). V was clipped by 5 bases and J by 5 bases, with 13 bases between them. The CDR3 is 13 amino acids. Here the CDR3 DNA reads TGTGCCAGCAGCCCGAGGACAGTGGACGAGCAGTACTTC. This codes for CASSPRTVDEQYF. Combining the CDR3 with reference TRBV13 and TRBJ2-7 gives the whole variable domain AAGVIQSPRHLIKEKRETATLKCYPIPRHDTVYWYQQGPGQDPQFLISFYEKMQSDKGSIPDRFSAQQFSDYHSELNMSSLELGDSALYFCASSPRTVDEQYFGPGTRLTVT.

The chain carries TRBV28 and TRBJ2-1, with no clear D. V was trimmed by 2 bases and J by 0 bases, leaving 17 bases between them. CDR1 and CDR2 (germline): MDHEN, SYDVKM. The CDR3 length is 18 residues. In DNA, the CDR3 is TGTGCCAGCAGTTTAGATCTGGGTGCGGAGAGCTCCTACAATGAGCAGTTCTTC. This translates into CASSLDLGAESSYNEQFF.

J is TRBJ2-3 and V is TRBV9; TRBD2 agrees at 10 bases. The germline V gene encodes CDR1 SGDLS and CDR2 YYNGEE. Germline trimming cut 1 base from V and 2 bases from J; bases unmatched to any gene: 7. The CDR3 contains 17 residues. CDR3 DNA: TGTGCCAGCAGCGTACCTATAGCGGGGGGCCACACAGATACGCAGTATTTT. This encodes CASSVPIAGGHTDTQYF.

In its sample, this clone was seen a few times. J is TRBJ1-1 and V is TRBV5-8; D not certain. V lost 2 bases and J lost 3, with 14 bases in between. The CDR3 runs 15 residues. Germline CDR1 and CDR2: SGHTS and YDEGEE. CDR3 nucleotide sequence: TGTGCCAGCAGCTTTCATGGTCAGAGCTACACTGAAGCTTTCTTT. Translating it yields CASSFHGQSYTEAFF. Full variable domain (remainder filled in from reference TRBV5-8 and TRBJ1-1): EAGVTQSPTHLIKTRGQQATLRCSPISGHTSVYWYQQALGLGLQFLLWYDEGEERNRGNFPPRFSGRQFPNYSSELNVNALELEDSALYLCASSFHGQSYTEAFFGQGTRLTVV.

The chain couples TRBV30 to TRBJ1-3, with D hard to call. This CDR3 comprises 16 residues. Germline CDR1 is GTSNPN and CDR2 is SVGIG (reference sequence). V was trimmed by 0 bases and J by 1 base, leaving 13 bases between them. Here the CDR3 reads CAWSVPRGSSGNTIYF. For the CDR3, the DNA is TGTGCCTGGAGTGTACCCCGAGGGAGTTCTGGAAACACCATATATTTT.

The chain couples TRBV3-1 (or the pseudogene TRBV3-2) to TRBJ1-2, with TRBD1 as a possible D gene (5 bases). V was pared by 3 bases and J by 8 bases, with 10 bases between. The CDR3 extends over 12 amino acids. Per the germline V gene, CDR1 is LGHDT and CDR2 is YNNKEL (reference sequence). The CDR3: CASSQGRGGYTF. The CDR3 DNA sequence: TGTGCCAGCAGCCAGGGACGGGGCGGCTACACCTTC.

The rearrangement uses TRBV9 and TRBJ2-2; TRBD2 aligns across 9 bases. This CDR3 spans 15 amino acids. Germline-derived CDR1 and CDR2 are SGDLS and YYNGEE. With 2 bases clipped from V and 4 bases from J, the junction kept 3 bases outside the gene matches. The CDR3 DNA is TGTGCCAGCAGCGTGACTAGCGGACCCACCGGGGAGCTGTTTTTT. It codes for CASSVTSGPTGELFF. Drawing the rest from reference TRBV9 and TRBJ2-2, the complete variable domain is DSGVTQTPKHLITATGQRVTLRCSPRSGDLSVYWYQQSLDQGLQFLIQYYNGEERAKGNILERFSAQQFPDLHSELNLSSLELGDSALYFCASSVTSGPTGELFFGEGSRLTVL.

The chain recombines TRBV24-1 with TRBJ1-3; D possibly corresponds to TRBD1 (5 bases). The V gene lost 4 bases and the J gene lost 2 bases, with 11 bases spanning the gap. This CDR3 has 15 amino acids. CDR1 KGHDR and CDR2 SFDVKD come from the germline V gene. The CDR3 sequence is CATSDPGLAGNTIYF. In DNA form, the CDR3 reads TGTGCCACCAGTGACCCGGGACTGGCTGGAAACACCATATATTTT.